This entry lists 19 T cell receptor beta chains sequenced from one sample in a study of vaccination and CD4 T cells after COVID-19. Their antigens are not known. An Oncomine TCR Beta short-read assay was used to sequence the DNA from cultured CD4+ T cells. TCRdb re-called the PCR reads through MiXCR, storing one row per CDR3 protein. The repertoire includes about 20,000 distinct CDR3 sequences, roughly 47% of them detected once, and less than 15% sits in the top ten. The treatment here: roughly nine-day PBMC culture with coronavirus spike peptide pools or control peptides (ViraFEST assay). The sample comprised cultured CD4+ T cells from blood. The receptor source for this set is a human donor with COVID-19.

The chain joins TRBV4-2 to TRBJ2-1, with 12 positions matching TRBD2. V gave up 4 bases and J gave up 7 bases; unmatched junction bases: 8. The CDR3 runs 16 residues. The germline V gene has CDR1 LGHNA and CDR2 YNFKEQ. CDR3 DNA sequence: TGTGCCAGCAGCCGAAATCTAGCGGGGGGGGAAAATGAGCAGTTCTTC. Protein product: CASSRNLAGGENEQFF.

The rearrangement uses TRBV6-4 and TRBJ2-1, with a tentative D call TRBD2 (5 bases). Per the germline V gene, CDR1 is MRHNA and CDR2 is SNTAGT. The CDR3 extends over 15 amino acids. With 0 bases removed from V and 3 bases from J, the gap between germline ends came to 9 bases. The CDR3 protein is CASSDSTGNYNEQFF. The CDR3 DNA reads as TGTGCCAGCAGTGACTCGACCGGGAACTACAATGAGCAGTTCTTC.

This clonotype has only a few counts. The chain links TRBV11-3 to TRBJ2-1; D perhaps matches TRBD2 (6 bases). Germline V gives CDR1 SGHNT, CDR2 YENEEA. The germline V and J ends were trimmed by 5 bases and 6 bases, with 26 bases remaining between them. This CDR3 contains 18 residues. CDR3 sequence (DNA): TGTGCCAGCAGCCCTCTAAATCGTTGGCAGGGAGGAGGCAATGAGCAGTTCTTC. It yields the protein CASSPLNRWQGGGNEQFF.

The chain recombines TRBV20-1 with TRBJ2-4, with 8 bases lining up with TRBD1. V trimming: 6 bases; J trimming: 0 bases; junction bases outside the gene matches: 25. The CDR3 runs to 21 residues. Germline V gene data show CDR1 as DFQATT and CDR2 as SNEGSKA (reference sequence). CDR3 bases: TGCAGTGCATGGGCGGACAGGGACTTTTTGGGGGATACTAGAGCCAAAAACATTCAGTACTTC. Its protein product is CSAWADRDFLGDTRAKNIQYF.

This clonotype has a handful of counts. V and J are TRBV11-2 and TRBJ1-2; 9 positions match TRBD1. CDR3 length: 17 amino acids. With V trimmed by 5 bases and J by 1 base, 11 bases remained unmatched. Looked up from germline, CDR1 is SGHAT and CDR2 is FQNNGV. CDR3 bases: TGTGCCAGCAGCCCAACCACCGGGACAGGGTTTAACTATGGCTACACCTTC. Amino acids: CASSPTTGTGFNYGYTF.

The gene calls are TRBV10-1 and TRBJ2-3; no definite D call. The germline gives CDR1 WNHNN, CDR2 SYGVQD (reference sequence). This CDR3 has 14 amino acids. V was clipped by 0 bases and J by 4 bases, with 8 bases between them. The CDR3 DNA is TGCGCCAGCAGTGAGTCTGGGATCCCAGATACGCAGTATTTT. Its protein product is CASSESGIPDTQYF.

The chain carries TRBV15 and TRBJ2-1, with D perhaps assigned TRBD1 or TRBD2 (5 bases each). V lost 5 bases and J 4 bases, leaving 15 bases between the germline ends. Germline V gives CDR1 LNHNV, CDR2 YYDKDF (reference sequence). The CDR3 consists of 15 residues. The CDR3 nucleotides read TGTGCCACCAGCGAGACGGGGACCTTATACAATGAGCAGTTCTTC. This translates into CATSETGTLYNEQFF. The whole variable domain, remainder taken from reference TRBV15 and TRBJ2-1, is DAMVIQNPRYQVTQFGKPVTLSCSQTLNHNVMYWYQQKSSQAPKLLFHYYDKDFNNEADTPDNFQSRRPNTSFCFLDIRSPGLGDTAMYLCATSETGTLYNEQFFGPGTRLTVL.

In this sample, this clonotype turned up a few times. The V and J genes are TRBV20-1 and TRBJ2-5, with 8 bases identical to TRBD2. Germline-derived CDR1 and CDR2 are DFQATT and SNEGSKA (reference sequence). The CDR3 is 14 amino acids. V was clipped by 3 bases and J by 4 bases; unmatched bases: 7. CDR3 in amino acids: CSARGGTRGETQYF. The DNA for the CDR3 is TGCAGTGCTAGGGGGGGGACTAGAGGAGAGACCCAGTACTTC.

This sequence joins TRBV6-5 and TRBJ2-3; 8 bases align to TRBD2. The CDR3 consists of 19 residues. After removal of 0 bases from V and 4 bases from J, the junction contained 15 bases not matched to a gene. Germline V gene sequence: CDR1 MNHEY, CDR2 SVGAGI. The CDR3 DNA reads TGTGCCAGCAGTTACTCGATAATCTCCGGGACTAGTGTCCCAGATACGCAGTATTTT. Translated, it gives CASSYSIISGTSVPDTQYF.

Concerning this clonotype itself: The limits of the CDR3 on the DNA are not certain, so only TCRdb's listed CDR3 is given. The chain uses TRBV6-2 or TRBV6-3 and TRBJ1-5; the table's TRBD1 call for D was not verified on the DNA. CDR1 and CDR2 from the germline V gene are MNHEY and SVGEGT. Ends included, the CDR3 has 22 residues. The CDR3 loop is CASSLTGVGILRAVLRAGPQHF.

The chain is built from TRBV20-1 and TRBJ2-1; TRBD2 matches at 10 bases. V lost 1 base to trimming and J lost 0 bases; unmatched junction nucleotides: 9. The CDR3 extends over 18 amino acids. Germline V gives CDR1 DFQATT, CDR2 SNEGSKA (reference sequence). The CDR3: CSARGDAIAGGSYNEQFF. The DNA for the CDR3 is TGCAGTGCTAGAGGGGATGCCATAGCGGGGGGCTCCTACAATGAGCAGTTCTTC.

J is TRBJ1-5 and V is TRBV27; no clear D. CDR3 length: 14 amino acids. CDR1 and CDR2 from the germline V gene are MNHEY and SMNVEV (reference sequence). The V gene lost 0 bases and the J gene lost 5 bases, with 8 bases spanning the gap. CDR3 sequence reads: CASSLSYRDQPQHF. The CDR3 DNA is TGTGCCAGCAGTTTATCGTATCGCGATCAGCCCCAGCATTTT.

The V and J genes are TRBV27 and TRBJ2-3, with D perhaps matching TRBD1 (5 bases). The CDR3 totals 15 residues. The germline V and J ends were trimmed by 2 bases and 0 bases, with 9 bases remaining between them. Germline V gene sequence: CDR1 MNHEY, CDR2 SMNVEV (reference sequence). This CDR3 reads CASSLKGPSTDTQYF. The CDR3 coding sequence is TGTGCCAGCAGTTTAAAGGGGCCGAGCACAGATACGCAGTATTTT.

The chain couples TRBV7-9 to TRBJ1-6, with D possibly being TRBD1 (5 bases). In germline, CDR1 is SEHNR, CDR2 FQNEAQ (reference sequence). The ends were cut back, 1 base at V and 7 bases at J, with 17 bases in the middle. The CDR3 is 17 amino acids. CDR3 region: CASSLGGGPGLNSPLHF. In DNA form, the CDR3 reads TGTGCCAGCAGCTTAGGGGGCGGACCGGGATTGAATTCACCCCTCCACTTT.

In DNA form, the CDR3 reads TGTGCCAGCTCACCACCTCTAGGCCTCCCCCAGGAAAAACTGTTTTTT. This translates into CASSPPLGLPQEKLFF. The genes are TRBV18 and TRBJ1-4, with D hard to call. Trimming pared 0 bases from V and 8 bases from J, leaving 16 bases between. The CDR3 extends over 16 amino acids. Germline lookup yields CDR1 KGHSH and CDR2 LQKENI.

The chain is built from TRBV19 and TRBJ1-1, with 8 bases that match TRBD1. The CDR3 runs 16 residues. Germline V gene data show CDR1 as LNHDA and CDR2 as SQIVND (reference sequence). Trimming removed 5 bases from V and 0 bases from J; junction bases left unmatched: 8. The chain's CDR3 is CASSFVQGAMNTEAFF. The CDR3 coding sequence is TGTGCCAGTAGTTTCGTGCAGGGGGCGATGAACACTGAAGCTTTCTTT.

The genes are TRBV20-1 and TRBJ2-3; 9 bases fit TRBD2. The CDR3 has 15 residues. V dropped 1 base and J dropped 2; count of bases not matched to a gene: 4. Germline assignment: CDR1 DFQATT and CDR2 SNEGSKA (reference sequence). The CDR3 is CSARVASGVTDTQYF. In DNA form, the CDR3 reads TGCAGTGCTAGAGTGGCTAGCGGGGTCACAGATACGCAGTATTTT.

In its sample, this clonotype was seen a few times. This chain joins TRBV7-2 and TRBJ1-1, with D maybe TRBD1 (5 bases). This CDR3 spans 14 amino acids. The germline V gene encodes CDR1 SGHTA and CDR2 FQGNSA. The ends were cut back, 1 base at V and 5 bases at J, with 11 bases in the middle. In DNA, the CDR3 is TGTGCCAGCAGCTTAGGGGGGTCGGGGACTGAAGCTTTCTTT. Its protein product is CASSLGGSGTEAFF.

This clonotype appeared a few times. In nucleotides, the CDR3 is TGTGCCAGCAGCTTAGGGGAAGCGAGGCCCCAGTACTTC. This gives the protein CASSLGEARPQYF. The chain couples TRBV7-2 to TRBJ2-5; D gene unclear. V was cut by 1 base and J by 9 bases, with 12 bases left in between. Per the germline V gene, CDR1 is SGHTA and CDR2 is FQGNSA. The CDR3 extends over 13 amino acids. Filled out from reference TRBV7-2 and TRBJ2-5, the complete variable domain reads GAGVSQSPSNKVTEKGKDVELRCDPISGHTALYWYRQSLGQGLEFLIYFQGNSAPDKSGLPSDRFSAERTGGSVSTLTIQRTQQEDSAVYLCASSLGEARPQYFGPGTRLLVL.